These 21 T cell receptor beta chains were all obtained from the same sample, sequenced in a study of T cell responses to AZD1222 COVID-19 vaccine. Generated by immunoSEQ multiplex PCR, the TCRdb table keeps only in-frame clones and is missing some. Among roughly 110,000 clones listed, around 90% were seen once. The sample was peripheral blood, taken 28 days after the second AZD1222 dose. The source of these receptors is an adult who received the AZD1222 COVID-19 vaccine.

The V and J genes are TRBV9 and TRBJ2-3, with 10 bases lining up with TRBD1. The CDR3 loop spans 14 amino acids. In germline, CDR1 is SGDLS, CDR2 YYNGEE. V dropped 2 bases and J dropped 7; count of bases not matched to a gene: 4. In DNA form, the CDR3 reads TGTGCCAGCAGCGTGGGACAGGGGAGGTATACGCAGTATTTT. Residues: CASSVGQGRYTQYF.

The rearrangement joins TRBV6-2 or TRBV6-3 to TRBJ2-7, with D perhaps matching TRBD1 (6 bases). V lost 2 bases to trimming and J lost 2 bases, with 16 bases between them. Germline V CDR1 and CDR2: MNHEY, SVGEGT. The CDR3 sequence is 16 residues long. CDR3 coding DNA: TGTGCCAGCAGTTACACTTTGGACAGTTCGACCTACGAGCAGTACTTC. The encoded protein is CASSYTLDSSTYEQYF.

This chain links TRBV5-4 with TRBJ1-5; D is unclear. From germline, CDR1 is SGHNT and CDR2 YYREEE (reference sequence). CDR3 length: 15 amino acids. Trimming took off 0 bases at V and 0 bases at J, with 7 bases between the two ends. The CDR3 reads CASSLGGDSNQPQHF. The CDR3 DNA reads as TGTGCCAGCAGCTTGGGTGGAGATAGCAATCAGCCCCAGCATTTT.

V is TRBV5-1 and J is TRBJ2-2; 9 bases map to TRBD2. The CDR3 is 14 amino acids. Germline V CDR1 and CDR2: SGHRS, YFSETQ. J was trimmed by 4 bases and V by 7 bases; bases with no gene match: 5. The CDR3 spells CASADSGGTGELFF. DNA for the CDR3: TGCGCCAGCGCCGATAGCGGGGGCACCGGGGAGCTGTTTTTT.

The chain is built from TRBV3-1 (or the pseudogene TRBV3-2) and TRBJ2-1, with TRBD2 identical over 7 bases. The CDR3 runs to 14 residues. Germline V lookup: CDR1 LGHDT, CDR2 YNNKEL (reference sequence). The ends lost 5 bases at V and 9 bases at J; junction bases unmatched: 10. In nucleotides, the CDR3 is TGTGCCAGCAGCTCGCCAGCTGCGGGGGTTGAGCAGTTCTTC. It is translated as CASSSPAAGVEQFF.

CDR3 coding DNA: TGTGCCTGGAGTGGGAGGGGCGGTTCACCCCTCCACTTT. Its translation: CAWSGRGGSPLHF. The chain carries TRBV30 and TRBJ1-6; tentative D call: TRBD1 (5 bases). Germline V lookup: CDR1 GTSNPN, CDR2 SVGIG (reference sequence). The CDR3 covers 13 residues. Trimming stripped 1 base from V and 9 bases from J, with 10 bases between.

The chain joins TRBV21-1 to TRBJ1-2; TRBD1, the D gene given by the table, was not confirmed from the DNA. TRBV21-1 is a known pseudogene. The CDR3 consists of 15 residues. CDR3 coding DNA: TGTGCCAGCAGCAAAGGGGCCACCCCTTGCGATGGCTACACCTTC. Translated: CASSKGATPCDGYTF.

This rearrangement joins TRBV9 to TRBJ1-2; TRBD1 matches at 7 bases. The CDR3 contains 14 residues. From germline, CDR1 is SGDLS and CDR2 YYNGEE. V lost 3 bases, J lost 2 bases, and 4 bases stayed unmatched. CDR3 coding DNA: TGTGCCAGCAGCGACGGACAGGCGAACTATGGCTACACCTTC. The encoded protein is CASSDGQANYGYTF.

In DNA form, the CDR3 reads TGTGCCAGTAGTACCAGGTTACAGACAGAAATAAACATTCAGTACTTC. Protein product: CASSTRLQTEINIQYF. The chain carries TRBV19 and TRBJ2-4; tentative D call: TRBD1 (5 bases). The length of the CDR3 is 16 residues. Germline V lookup: CDR1 LNHDA, CDR2 SQIVND (reference sequence). Deletions cut 4 bases from V and 6 bases from J, with 19 bases between.

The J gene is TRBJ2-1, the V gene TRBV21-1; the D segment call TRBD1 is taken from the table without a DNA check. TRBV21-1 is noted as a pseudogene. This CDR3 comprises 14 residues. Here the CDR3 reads CASSTRQGNREQFF. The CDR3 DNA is TGTGCCAGCAGCACGAGACAGGGGAACCGCGAGCAGTTCTTC.

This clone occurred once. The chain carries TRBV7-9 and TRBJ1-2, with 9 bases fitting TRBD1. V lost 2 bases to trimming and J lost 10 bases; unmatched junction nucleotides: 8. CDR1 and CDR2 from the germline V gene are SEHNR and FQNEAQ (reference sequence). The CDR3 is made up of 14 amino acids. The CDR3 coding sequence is TGTGCCAGCAGCTTAAGTAACAGGGGGCGAGACTACACCTTC. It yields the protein CASSLSNRGRDYTF.

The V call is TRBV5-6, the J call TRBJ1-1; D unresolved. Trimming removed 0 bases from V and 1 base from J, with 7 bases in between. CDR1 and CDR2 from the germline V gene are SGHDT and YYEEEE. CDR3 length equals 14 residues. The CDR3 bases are TGTGCCAGCAGCTTGGACAGCCGGAACACTGAAGCTTTCTTT. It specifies CASSLDSRNTEAFF.

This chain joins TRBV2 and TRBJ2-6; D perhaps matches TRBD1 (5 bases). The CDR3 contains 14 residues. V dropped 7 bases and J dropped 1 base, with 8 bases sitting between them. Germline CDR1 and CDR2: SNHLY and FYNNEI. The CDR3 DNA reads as TGTGCCAGCAAACAGGAGTCTGGGGCCAACGTCCTGACTTTC. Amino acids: CASKQESGANVLTF.

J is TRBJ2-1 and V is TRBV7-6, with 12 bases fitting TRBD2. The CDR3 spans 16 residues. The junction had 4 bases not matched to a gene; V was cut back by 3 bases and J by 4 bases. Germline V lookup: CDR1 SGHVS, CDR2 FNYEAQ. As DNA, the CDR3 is TGTGCCAGCAGCTTGGCCGGGACTAGCGGGTACAATGAGCAGTTCTTC. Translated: CASSLAGTSGYNEQFF.

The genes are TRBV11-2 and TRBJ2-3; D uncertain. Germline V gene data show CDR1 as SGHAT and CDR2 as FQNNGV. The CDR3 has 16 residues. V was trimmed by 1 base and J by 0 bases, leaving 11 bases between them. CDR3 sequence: CASSLGRVTSTDTQYF. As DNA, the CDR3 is TGTGCCAGCAGCTTAGGCCGGGTGACTAGCACAGATACGCAGTATTTT.

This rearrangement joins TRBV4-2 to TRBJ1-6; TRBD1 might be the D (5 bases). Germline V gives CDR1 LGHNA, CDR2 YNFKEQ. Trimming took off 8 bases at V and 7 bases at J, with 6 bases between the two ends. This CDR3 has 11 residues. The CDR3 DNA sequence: TGTGCCAGCCGGGGGAATTCACCCCTCCACTTT. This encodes CASRGNSPLHF.

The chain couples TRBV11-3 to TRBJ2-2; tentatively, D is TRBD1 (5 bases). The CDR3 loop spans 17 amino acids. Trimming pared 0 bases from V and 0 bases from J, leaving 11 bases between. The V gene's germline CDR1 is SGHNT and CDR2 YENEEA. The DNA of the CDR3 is TGTGCCAGCAGCTTAGATTTCGGCAGGGCGAACACCGGGGAGCTGTTTTTT. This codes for CASSLDFGRANTGELFF.

CDR3 coding DNA: TGTGCCAGCAGTGAACTCTCTGGGGCCAACGTCCTGACTTTC. Translation gives CASSELSGANVLTF. This chain connects TRBV6-1 to TRBJ2-6; D is unresolved. With 2 bases removed from V and 0 bases from J, the gap between germline ends came to 2 bases. This CDR3 is 14 amino acids long. Germline CDR1 and CDR2: MNHNS and SASEGT.

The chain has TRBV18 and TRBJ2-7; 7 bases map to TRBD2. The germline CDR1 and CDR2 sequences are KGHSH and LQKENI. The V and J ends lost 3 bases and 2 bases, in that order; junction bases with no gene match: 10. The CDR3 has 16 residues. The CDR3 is CASSPWTGGGTYEQYF. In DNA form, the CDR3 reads TGTGCCAGCTCACCTTGGACGGGGGGTGGAACCTACGAGCAGTACTTC.

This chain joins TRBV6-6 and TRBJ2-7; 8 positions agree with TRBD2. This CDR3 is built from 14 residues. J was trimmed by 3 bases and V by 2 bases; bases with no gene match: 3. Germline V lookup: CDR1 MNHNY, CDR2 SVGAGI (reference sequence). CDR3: CASSYGLAGYEQYF. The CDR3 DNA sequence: TGTGCCAGCAGTTACGGTCTAGCGGGCTACGAGCAGTACTTC.

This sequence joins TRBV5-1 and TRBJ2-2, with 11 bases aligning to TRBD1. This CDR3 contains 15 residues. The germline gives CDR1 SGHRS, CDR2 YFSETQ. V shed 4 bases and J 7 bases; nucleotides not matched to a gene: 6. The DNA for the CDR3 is TGCGCCAGCAGCCGAGGACAGGGGGCAAACGGGGAGCTGTTTTTT. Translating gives CASSRGQGANGELFF.